Each of the 27 T cell receptor beta chains below was sequenced from the same sample in a study of HIV-infected patients and healthy controls. Whole blood was used without fractionation, so all unsorted peripheral T cells were included. Alpha and beta constant-region primers primed reverse transcription of around 540 ng RNA. Separate chain-specific third strand synthesis with multiplexing indices produced the alpha and beta libraries. TCRdb recomputed calls from the 5' RACE reads with MiXCR, one row per CDR3 protein. The table lists 5,000 to 5,500 distinct CDR3 sequences, around 8% of them singletons. This material consisted of blood, taken before antiretroviral therapy. These receptors were collected from an adult with HIV infection.

This clonotype is medium-sized within its sample. This sequence joins TRBV4-1 and TRBJ2-3; D call uncertain. Germline V gene sequence: CDR1 MGHRA, CDR2 YSYEKL. The CDR3 has 17 amino acids. The germline V and J ends were trimmed by 0 bases and 0 bases, with 13 bases remaining between them. DNA for the CDR3: TGCGCCAGCAGCCAAGATCCGTGGGTAGGGAGCACAGATACGCAGTATTTT. It encodes CASSQDPWVGSTDTQYF.

By share, this clonotype counts as medium-sized. The chain employs TRBV6-5 and TRBJ2-7; 9 bases are a match to TRBD1. With 0 bases clipped from V and 4 bases from J, the junction kept 1 base outside the gene matches. Germline values: CDR1 MNHEY, CDR2 SVGAGI. The CDR3 contains 14 residues. The CDR3 region is CASSYSGQGYEQYF. The CDR3 bases are TGTGCCAGCAGTTACTCCGGACAGGGGTACGAGCAGTACTTC.

This clonotype came up many times. The chain has TRBV12-3 or TRBV12-4 and TRBJ2-3; D possibly corresponds to TRBD2 (5 bases). V was pared by 3 bases and J by 9 bases, with 10 bases between. This CDR3 has 12 amino acids. The CDR3: CASSFGEVTQYF. CDR3 DNA sequence: TGTGCCAGCAGTTTCGGGGAAGTCACGCAGTATTTT.

The chain recombines TRBV5-1 with TRBJ1-2; possibly TRBD1 for D (6 bases). The CDR3 has 16 amino acids. V shed 0 bases and J shed 2 bases, with 14 bases lying between them. CDR1 is SGHRS and CDR2 is YFSETQ in the germline V gene. The CDR3 spells CASSLVFPGVNYGYTF. Here the CDR3 DNA reads TGCGCCAGCAGCTTGGTTTTCCCAGGGGTCAACTATGGCTACACCTTC.

In this sample, this clonotype turned up many times. The chain combines TRBV2 with TRBJ2-2, with no clear D. There are 14 residues in the CDR3. CDR1 is SNHLY, CDR2 FYNNEI, per germline. V was pared by 4 bases and J by 1 base, with 7 bases between. This chain's CDR3 is CASSGTKNTGELFF. In DNA, the CDR3 is TGTGCCAGCAGTGGTACCAAGAACACCGGGGAGCTGTTTTTT.

Sample share makes this clonotype medium-sized (0.01 to 0.1%). This chain connects TRBV12-3 or TRBV12-4 to TRBJ2-5; TRBD2 aligns across 11 bases. The CDR3 is made up of 16 amino acids. With 3 bases clipped from V and 5 bases from J, the junction kept 8 bases outside the gene matches. CDR3 amino acids: CASSFRASGGSETQYF. CDR3 nucleotides: TGTGCCAGCAGTTTTCGGGCTAGCGGGGGGTCCGAGACCCAGTACTTC.

This clonotype is classed as large. V usage is TRBV12-3 or TRBV12-4 and J usage is TRBJ2-5; 15 nucleotides match TRBD2. The CDR3 is 16 residues long. V shed 5 bases and J 2 bases; nucleotides not matched to a gene: 3. In DNA, the CDR3 is TGTGCCAGCAGTATAGGGACTAGCGGGGGGCAAGAGACCCAGTACTTC. Translated: CASSIGTSGGQETQYF.

This clonotype was found many times. The J gene is TRBJ2-5, the V gene TRBV5-4; D is ambiguous. V was pared by 0 bases and J by 5 bases, with 5 bases between. The germline V gene encodes CDR1 SGHNT and CDR2 YYREEE (reference sequence). The CDR3 spans 12 residues. This CDR3 reads CASSLDGETQYF. CDR3 bases: TGTGCCAGCAGCTTGGACGGTGAGACCCAGTACTTC.

This clonotype appeared a few times. This chain uses TRBV25-1 with TRBJ2-7, with D possibly TRBD2 on 6 matching bases. CDR1 is MGHDK and CDR2 is SYGVNS in the germline V gene. The CDR3 is made up of 15 amino acids. Trimming removed 5 bases at V and 3 bases at J, with 17 bases between. The DNA for the CDR3 is TGTGCCAGCAGTCTAACGGGTAGGGGAGGCTACGAGCAGTACTTC. Its translation is CASSLTGRGGYEQYF.

This clonotype is labeled as medium-sized. J is TRBJ2-7 and V is TRBV21-1. TRBV21-1 is assigned pseudogene status. The CDR3 runs to 13 residues. In DNA, the CDR3 is TGTGCCAGCAGAAAGACAGGGCCCTACGAGCAGTACTTC. Its translation: CASRKTGPYEQYF.

In its sample, this clonotype was seen many times. The CDR3 sequence: CSARVRFEAFF. CDR3 in DNA: TGCAGTGCTAGAGTTAGATTTGAAGCTTTCTTT. The chain is built from TRBV20-1 and TRBJ1-1; no definite D call. The V end lost 1 base, the J end lost 7 bases, and 7 bases lay between the germline ends. The CDR3 extends over 11 amino acids. Germline CDR1 is DFQATT and CDR2 is SNEGSKA (reference sequence).

Judged by abundance, this clonotype is medium-sized. V gene TRBV25-1 combines with J gene TRBJ2-3; no definite D call. Trimming cost V 3 bases and J 1 base, with 5 bases left between them. This CDR3 has 13 residues. Germline V gene data show CDR1 as MGHDK and CDR2 as SYGVNS. The CDR3 spells CASSDAGTDTQYF. The DNA of the CDR3 is TGTGCCAGCAGTGATGCGGGCACAGATACGCAGTATTTT.

This clonotype was detected ten times or more. The chain carries TRBV9 and TRBJ1-1; D is uncertain. Germline-derived CDR1 and CDR2 are SGDLS and YYNGEE. The CDR3 is 13 amino acids. V was shortened by 5 bases and J by 2 bases, with 10 bases between the two germline ends. As DNA, the CDR3 is TGTGCCAGCAGTAGGAAAGGAAACACTGAAGCTTTCTTT. This gives the protein CASSRKGNTEAFF.

This clonotype was seen ten or more times. The V call is TRBV6-5, the J call TRBJ2-1; weak D call: TRBD2 (5 bases). This CDR3 spans 18 amino acids. V was pared by 0 bases and J by 3 bases, with 18 bases between. Per germline, CDR1 MNHEY and CDR2 SVGAGI. The CDR3 loop is CASSYSPTASGFYNEQFF. The CDR3 DNA reads TGTGCCAGCAGTTACTCACCTACCGCAAGCGGTTTCTACAATGAGCAGTTCTTC.

This clonotype was picked up many times. The rearrangement links TRBV10-3 to TRBJ1-1; possible D gene TRBD1, 5 bases. Germline loops: CDR1 ENHRY, CDR2 SYGVKD. Trimming removed 2 bases from V and 6 bases from J, with 10 bases in between. CDR3 length: 13 amino acids. CDR3 sequence (DNA): TGTGCCATCAGTGAGGGGCAGGGAGCTGAAGCTTTCTTT. Translated: CAISEGQGAEAFF.

This chain connects TRBV13 to TRBJ2-3; D gene unclear. This CDR3 spans 15 amino acids. Trimming took 3 bases from V and 2 from J, leaving 12 bases between them. Germline V gene sequence: CDR1 PRHDT, CDR2 FYEKMQ (reference sequence). The CDR3 DNA sequence: TGTGCCAGCAGCTTCGGCGCTAGTATCACAGATACGCAGTATTTT. This codes for CASSFGASITDTQYF.

This clonotype was observed a handful of times. The chain joins TRBV7-8 to TRBJ1-1; possible D gene TRBD1, 5 bases. CDR3 length equals 13 residues. Trimming removed 2 bases from V and 7 bases from J, with 11 bases in between. Looked up from germline, CDR1 is SGHVS and CDR2 is FQNEAQ. CDR3 in amino acids: CASSLRGLIEAFF. The CDR3 bases are TGTGCCAGCAGCTTAAGGGGTCTGATTGAAGCTTTCTTT. The whole variable domain, remainder taken from reference TRBV7-8 and TRBJ1-1, is GAGVSQSPRYKVAKRGQDVALRCDPISGHVSLFWYQQALGQGPEFLTYFQNEAQLDKSGLPSDRFFAERPEGSVSTLKIQRTQQEDSAVYLCASSLRGLIEAFFGQGTRLTVV.

The chain links TRBV5-1 to TRBJ2-3; 8 bases match TRBD2. Germline V lookup: CDR1 SGHRS, CDR2 YFSETQ. The CDR3 contains 16 residues. Germline trimming cut 7 bases from V and 2 bases from J; bases unmatched to any gene: 12. The CDR3 reads CASSPDPGGPTDTQYF. Here the CDR3 DNA reads TGCGCCAGCTCCCCGGATCCGGGGGGGCCCACAGATACGCAGTATTTT.

There are a few counts of this clonotype. The V call is TRBV12-3 or TRBV12-4, the J call TRBJ2-4; D uncertain. V dropped 3 bases and J dropped 6 bases, with 9 bases sitting between them. This CDR3 is built from 13 residues. The CDR3 DNA follows: TGTGCCAGCAGTTTCGTGGACCTAAACATTCAGTACTTC. Translated: CASSFVDLNIQYF.

This clonotype was counted only a few times. The gene calls are TRBV7-9 and TRBJ1-1; D gene ambiguous. Trimming took off 8 bases at V and 0 bases at J, with 10 bases between the two ends. This CDR3 has 13 residues. The germline gives CDR1 SEHNR, CDR2 FQNEAQ (reference sequence). The CDR3 is CASRKEMNTEAFF. CDR3 nucleotides: TGTGCCAGCCGGAAGGAGATGAACACTGAAGCTTTCTTT.

This clonotype was counted only a few times. V gene TRBV20-1 combines with J gene TRBJ2-3, with 9 bases identical to TRBD2. Per germline, CDR1 DFQATT and CDR2 SNEGSKA (reference sequence). The ends lost 6 bases at V and 6 bases at J; junction bases unmatched: 13. The length of the CDR3 is 15 residues. CDR3 coding DNA: TGCAGTGCCAGCCACTCAGCGGGGGGATCGGATACGCAGTATTTT. Its translation: CSASHSAGGSDTQYF.

This clonotype was seen at least ten times. This chain connects TRBV19 to TRBJ2-5, with 7 bases fitting TRBD2. The ends lost 3 bases at V and 4 bases at J; junction bases unmatched: 5. Germline values: CDR1 LNHDA, CDR2 SQIVND (reference sequence). CDR3 size: 14 residues. CDR3 loop: CASSMGGLLETQYF. The CDR3 DNA reads as TGTGCCAGTAGTATGGGGGGACTATTAGAGACCCAGTACTTC.

At least ten counts were recorded for this clonotype. This chain connects TRBV11-2 to TRBJ2-7; D not certain. The CDR3 has 13 amino acids. CDR1 is SGHAT and CDR2 is FQNNGV in the germline V gene. V lost 0 bases, J lost 6 bases, and 9 bases lay in between. The CDR3 reads CASSLDRLSEQYF. For the CDR3, the DNA is TGTGCCAGCAGCTTAGATCGGTTAAGCGAGCAGTACTTC. Supplemented by reference TRBV11-2 and TRBJ2-7, the full variable domain reads EAGVAQSPRYKIIEKRQSVAFWCNPISGHATLYWYQQILGQGPKLLIQFQNNGVVDDSQLPKDRFSAERLKGVDSTLKIQPAKLEDSAVYLCASSLDRLSEQYFGPGTRLTVT.

This clonotype is medium-sized. This rearrangement joins TRBV7-9 to TRBJ1-1; no clear D gene. The CDR3 loop spans 12 amino acids. CDR1 is SEHNR, CDR2 FQNEAQ, per germline (reference sequence). V lost 3 bases and J 8 bases, leaving 10 bases between the germline ends. For the CDR3, the DNA is TGTGCCAGCAGCTTGTGGTCAGAGGAAGCTTTCTTT. This encodes CASSLWSEEAFF. Based on the CDR3 plus reference TRBV7-9 and TRBJ1-1, the full variable domain is DTGVSQNPRHKITKRGQNVTFRCDPISEHNRLYWYRQTLGQGPEFLTYFQNEAQLEKSRLLSDRFSAERPKGSFSTLEIQRTEQGDSAMYLCASSLWSEEAFFGQGTRLTVV.

This clonotype is termed large. This chain joins TRBV13 and TRBJ2-1, with 10 bases matching TRBD1. Germline V CDR1 and CDR2: PRHDT, FYEKMQ (reference sequence). This CDR3 has 17 residues. The V gene end was trimmed by 1 base and the J gene end by 8 bases; junction bases not matched to a gene: 11. CDR3 sequence (DNA): TGTGCCAGCAGCTTAGCCCCGGGGACAGGGGAAATCGATGAGCAGTTCTTC. Encoded protein: CASSLAPGTGEIDEQFF.

The J gene is TRBJ2-7, the V gene TRBV30, with D perhaps TRBD1 (5 bases). The V end was cut by 6 bases, the J end by 3 bases, with 21 bases between. The CDR3 spans 15 residues. The germline gives CDR1 GTSNPN, CDR2 SVGIG (reference sequence). CDR3 nucleotide sequence: TGTGCCTGCGCTTGGTTAGGGGATCCTCTCTACGAGCAGTACTTC. Its translation: CACAWLGDPLYEQYF.

This rearrangement joins TRBV12-3 or TRBV12-4 to TRBJ1-2, with no clear D. V lost 1 base and J lost 3, with 6 bases in between. The CDR3 contains 13 residues. CDR3 DNA: TGTGCCAGCAGTTTAGAGGACCACTATGGCTACACCTTC. Translated, it gives CASSLEDHYGYTF.